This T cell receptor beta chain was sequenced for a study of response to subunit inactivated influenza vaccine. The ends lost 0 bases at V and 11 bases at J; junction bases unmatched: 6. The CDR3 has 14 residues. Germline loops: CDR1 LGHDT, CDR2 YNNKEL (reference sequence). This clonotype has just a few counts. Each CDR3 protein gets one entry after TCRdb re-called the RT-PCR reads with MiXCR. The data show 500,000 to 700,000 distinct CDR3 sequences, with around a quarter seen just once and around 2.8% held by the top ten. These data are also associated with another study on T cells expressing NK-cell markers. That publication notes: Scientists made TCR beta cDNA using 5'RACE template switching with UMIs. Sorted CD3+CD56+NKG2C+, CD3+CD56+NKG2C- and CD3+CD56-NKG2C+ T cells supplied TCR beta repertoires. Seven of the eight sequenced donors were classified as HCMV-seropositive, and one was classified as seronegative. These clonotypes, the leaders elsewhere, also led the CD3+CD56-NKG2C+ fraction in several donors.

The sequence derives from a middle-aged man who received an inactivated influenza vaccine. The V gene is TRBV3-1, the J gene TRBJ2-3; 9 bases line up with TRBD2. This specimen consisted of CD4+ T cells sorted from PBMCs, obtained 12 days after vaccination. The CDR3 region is CASSQEGGGAMQYF. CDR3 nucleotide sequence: TGTGCCAGCAGCCAAGAGGGCGGGGGGGCGATGCAGTATTTT.